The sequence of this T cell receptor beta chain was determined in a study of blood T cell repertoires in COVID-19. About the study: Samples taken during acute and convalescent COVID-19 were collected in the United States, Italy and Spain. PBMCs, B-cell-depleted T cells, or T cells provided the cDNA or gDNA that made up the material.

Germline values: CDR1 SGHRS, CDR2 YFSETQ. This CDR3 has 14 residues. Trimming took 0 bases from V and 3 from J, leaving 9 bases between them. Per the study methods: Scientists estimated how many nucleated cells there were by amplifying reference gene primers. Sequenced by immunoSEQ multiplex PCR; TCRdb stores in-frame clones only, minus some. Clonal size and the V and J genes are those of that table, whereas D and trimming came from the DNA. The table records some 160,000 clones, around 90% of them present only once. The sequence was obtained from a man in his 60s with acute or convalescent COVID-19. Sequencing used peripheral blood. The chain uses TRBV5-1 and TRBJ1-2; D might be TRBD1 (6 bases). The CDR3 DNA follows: TGCGCCAGCAGCTTGGTTCCAGGGGACTATGGCTACACCTTC. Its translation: CASSLVPGDYGYTF.